This T cell receptor (beta chain) was captured by sequencing in a study of T-cell memory formation after mild COVID-19. Study background: Largely donor-specific TCR clusters were found. General study findings and limits: Prior to infection, memory already included some responding clones, suggesting cross-reactive memory joined. Among clones peaking at day 37 in the second wave, SARS-CoV-2 specificity remained unconfirmed.

The CDR3 has 15 residues. The V gene lost 6 bases and the J gene lost 5 bases, with 19 bases spanning the gap. A word on this clonotype: Its antigen is undetermined.

Each CDR3 protein is one row after TCRdb ran MiXCR on the 5' RACE reads. The table includes about 450,000 distinct CDR3 sequences, 20% to 30% detected once. The sample taken for sequencing was PBMCs or a T cell subset sorted from them (not recorded which). The rearrangement links TRBV12-3 or TRBV12-4 to TRBJ1-2; D might be TRBD1 (5 bases). This TCR was sampled from an adult woman who had mild COVID-19 (a few samples of this study predate the infection). Cell type and time point are not known. CDR3 coding DNA: TGTGCCAGCAGCCATGAACGGAGGGGCGGTTATGGCTACACCTTC. Translated, it gives CASSHERRGGYGYTF.